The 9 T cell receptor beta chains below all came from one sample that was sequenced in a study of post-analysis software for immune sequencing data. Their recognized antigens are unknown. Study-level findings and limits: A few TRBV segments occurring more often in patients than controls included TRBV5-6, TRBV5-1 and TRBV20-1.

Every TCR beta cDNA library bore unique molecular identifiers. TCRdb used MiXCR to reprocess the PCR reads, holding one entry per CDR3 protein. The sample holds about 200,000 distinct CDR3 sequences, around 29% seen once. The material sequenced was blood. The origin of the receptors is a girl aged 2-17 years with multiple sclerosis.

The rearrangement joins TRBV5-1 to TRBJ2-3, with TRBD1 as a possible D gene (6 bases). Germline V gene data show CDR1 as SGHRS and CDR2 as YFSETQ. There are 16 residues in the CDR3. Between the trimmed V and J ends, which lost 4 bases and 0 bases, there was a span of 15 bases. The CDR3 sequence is CASSRWTDPSTDTQYF. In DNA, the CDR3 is TGCGCCAGCAGCCGATGGACAGACCCAAGCACAGATACGCAGTATTTT.

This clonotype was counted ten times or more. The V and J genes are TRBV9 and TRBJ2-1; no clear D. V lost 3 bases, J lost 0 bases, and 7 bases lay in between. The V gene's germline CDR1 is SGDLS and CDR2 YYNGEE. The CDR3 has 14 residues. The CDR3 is CASSGMSSYNEQFF. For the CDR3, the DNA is TGTGCCAGCAGCGGGATGAGCTCCTACAATGAGCAGTTCTTC.

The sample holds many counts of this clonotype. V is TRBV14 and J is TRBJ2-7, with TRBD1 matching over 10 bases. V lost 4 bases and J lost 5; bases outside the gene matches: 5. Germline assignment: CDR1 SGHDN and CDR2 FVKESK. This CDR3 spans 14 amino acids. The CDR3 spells CASSLGQGFHEQYF. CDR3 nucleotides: TGTGCCAGCAGCCTGGGACAGGGGTTCCACGAGCAGTACTTC.

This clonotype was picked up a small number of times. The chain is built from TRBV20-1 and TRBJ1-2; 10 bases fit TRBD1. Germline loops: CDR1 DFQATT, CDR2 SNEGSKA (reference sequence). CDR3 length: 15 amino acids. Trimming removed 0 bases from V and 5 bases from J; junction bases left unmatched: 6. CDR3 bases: TGCAGTGCTAGAGACCGGACAGGGGGAATTTATGGCTACACCTTC. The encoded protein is CSARDRTGGIYGYTF.

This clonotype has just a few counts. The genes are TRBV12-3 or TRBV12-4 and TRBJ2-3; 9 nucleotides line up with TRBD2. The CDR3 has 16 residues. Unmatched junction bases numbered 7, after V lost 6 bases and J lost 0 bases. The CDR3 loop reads CASSYSGGQSTDTQYF. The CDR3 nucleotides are TGTGCCAGCAGCTATAGCGGGGGACAGAGCACAGATACGCAGTATTTT.

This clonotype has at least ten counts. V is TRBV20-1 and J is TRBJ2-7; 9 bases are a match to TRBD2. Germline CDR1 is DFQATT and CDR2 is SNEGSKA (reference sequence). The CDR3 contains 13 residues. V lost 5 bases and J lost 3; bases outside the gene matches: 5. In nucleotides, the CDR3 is TGCAGTGCTGGGACTAGCTTAAACTACGAGCAGTACTTC. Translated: CSAGTSLNYEQYF.

CDR3 amino acids: CSVQDPGDPQRTEAFF. In DNA form, the CDR3 reads TGCAGCGTCCAAGACCCGGGGGACCCCCAGAGGACTGAAGCTTTCTTT. This chain links TRBV29-1 with TRBJ1-1; possibly TRBD1 for D (5 bases). The CDR3 loop spans 16 amino acids. Germline V gives CDR1 SQVTM, CDR2 ANQGSEA. V lost 6 bases and J 5 bases, leaving 25 bases between the germline ends.

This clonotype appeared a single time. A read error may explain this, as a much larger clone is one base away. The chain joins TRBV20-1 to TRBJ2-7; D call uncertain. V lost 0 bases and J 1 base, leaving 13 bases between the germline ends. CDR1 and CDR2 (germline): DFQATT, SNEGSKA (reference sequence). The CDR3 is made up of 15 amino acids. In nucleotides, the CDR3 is TGCAGTGCTAGAGACTCTTTGGAGTTTTCCTACGAGCAGTACTTC. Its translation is CSARDSLEFSYEQYF.

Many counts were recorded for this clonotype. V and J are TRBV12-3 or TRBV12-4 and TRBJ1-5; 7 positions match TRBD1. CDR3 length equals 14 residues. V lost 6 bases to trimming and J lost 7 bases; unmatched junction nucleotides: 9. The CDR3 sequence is CASSLRTGGQPQHF. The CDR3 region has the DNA TGTGCCAGCAGCCTGAGGACAGGCGGGCAGCCCCAGCATTTT.